The T cell receptor (beta chain) described here comes from a study of PD-1 blockade in classical Hodgkin lymphoma (dated by TCRdb to the early 2020s). Study-level background: To define a peripheral blood immune signature of response to PD-1 blockade in classical Hodgkin lymphoma, the study combined TCR beta sequencing with CyTOF. Results the study describes overall, beyond this receptor: Baseline TCR diversity was reported to be lower in newly diagnosed patients than in healthy donors and to be lower still in relapsed/refractory patients. The study was restricted to a single clinical trial cohort, and the causes of repertoire differences, possibly disease activity or prior therapy, were left undefined.

The time point label on this specimen signifies: newly diagnosed, previously untreated cHL patient sample. Using a Miltenyi CD8+ T cell isolation kit, CD8+ T cells were purified from thawed PBMCs through magnetic negative selection. To serve as a comparison group for the relapsed/refractory trial patients, PBMCs were sequenced from patients with newly diagnosed, previously untreated classical Hodgkin lymphoma. After peripheral blood was drawn into 8 mL Vacutainer Cell Preparation Tubes, PBMCs were isolated by centrifugation and then cryopreserved. Purified CD4+ and CD8+ fractions were prepared only for cases in which an additional PBMC sample was available. Magnetically labelled cells were removed on LS columns in a quadroMACS separator, and the flow-through was retained as the purified fraction. Genomic DNA was isolated using the Qiagen DNeasy kit from unsorted PBMCs as well as from negatively selected CD4+ and CD8+ fractions. Using primers that anneal to V and J segments, immunoSEQ multiplex PCR amplified the TCR beta CDR3 regions. A synthetic immune receptor repertoire was used to minimize amplification bias, and any residual bias was removed computationally once sequencing was done. In the paper's pipeline: Repertoire diversity was quantified as the Shannon entropy index using custom Python scripts. Unsorted, CD4+ and CD8+ repertoires were analyzed separately, except in combined analyses where CD4+ and CD8+ sequences were merged in silico. The table comes from immuneACCESS by way of TCRdb, which keeps in-frame sequences with V and J called. Part of the clones is missing from these tables; in studies checked, under half for an unresolved V gene and the rest for unknown reasons. V, J and clone size reflect that table, while D and trimming were determined from the DNA. For this sample the table gives around 10,000 clones, of which approximately 84% were detected only once. The ten largest clones take up approximately 15% of the sample.

Reading from cysteine to phenylalanine, the CDR3 counts 15 amino acids. The CDR3 DNA has 45 bases and is translated from base 1. V is trimmed back by 1 base and J by 3 bases, and the junction contains 3 bases that no gene match accounts for. According to the germline V gene, CDR1 reads SGHAT and CDR2 reads FQNNGV. This clone has a handful of counts. Its binding antigen is unknown. Per-nucleotide qualities are absent, and no much larger clonotype sits a single base away. The specimen sequenced was CD8+ T cells from blood. This clonotype was sampled from a human donor with classical Hodgkin lymphoma. The sequence links TRBV11-2 to TRBJ1-5; 7 central bases correspond to TRBD1. CDR3 region: CASSLGGGANQPQHF. Here is the DNA: TGTGCCAGCAGCTTAGGAGGGGGCGCCAATCAGCCCCAGCATTTT.